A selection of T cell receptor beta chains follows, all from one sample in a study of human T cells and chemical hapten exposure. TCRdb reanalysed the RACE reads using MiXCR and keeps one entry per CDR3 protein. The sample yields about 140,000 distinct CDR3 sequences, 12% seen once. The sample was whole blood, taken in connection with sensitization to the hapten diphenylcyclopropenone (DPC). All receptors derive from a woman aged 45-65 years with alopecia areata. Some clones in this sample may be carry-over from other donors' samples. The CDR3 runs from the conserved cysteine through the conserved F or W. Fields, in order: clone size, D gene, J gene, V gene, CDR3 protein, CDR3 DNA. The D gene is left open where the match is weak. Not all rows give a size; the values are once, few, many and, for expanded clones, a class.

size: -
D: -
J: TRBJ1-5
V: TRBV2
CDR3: CASSPGLYSNQPQHF
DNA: TGTGCCAGCAGTCCCGGTCTTTATAGCAATCAGCCCCAGCATTTT

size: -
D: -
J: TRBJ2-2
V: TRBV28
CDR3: CASSLPGGELFF
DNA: TGTGCCAGCAGTTTACCAGGCGGGGAGCTGTTTTTT

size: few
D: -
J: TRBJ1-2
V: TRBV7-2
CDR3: CASSLQWVDGYTF
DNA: TGTGCCAGCAGCTTACAGTGGGTGGATGGCTACACCTTC

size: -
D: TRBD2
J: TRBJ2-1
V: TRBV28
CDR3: CASSSHLAGGNEQFF
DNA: TGTGCCAGCAGTTCTCACCTAGCGGGAGGTAATGAGCAGTTCTTC

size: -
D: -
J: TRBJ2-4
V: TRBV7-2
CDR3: CASSLIGGIDIQYF
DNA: TGTGCCAGCAGCTTAATCGGGGGCATAGACATTCAGTACTTC

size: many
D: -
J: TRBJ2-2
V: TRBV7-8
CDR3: CASPPANTGELFF
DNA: TGTGCCAGCCCCCCCGCGAACACCGGGGAGCTGTTTTTT

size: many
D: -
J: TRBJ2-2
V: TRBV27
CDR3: CASSWGPGTGELFF
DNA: TGTGCCAGCTCCTGGGGGCCGGGCACCGGGGAGCTGTTTTTT

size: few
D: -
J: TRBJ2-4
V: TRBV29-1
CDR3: CSAGQQNIQYF
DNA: TGCAGCGCAGGACAGCAAAACATTCAGTACTTC

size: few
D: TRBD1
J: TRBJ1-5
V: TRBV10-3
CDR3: CAIRQGSNQPQHF
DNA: TGTGCCATCCGACAGGGCAGCAATCAGCCCCAGCATTTT

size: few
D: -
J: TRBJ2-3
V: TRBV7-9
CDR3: CASSTQRGSKGTDTQYF
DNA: TGTGCCAGCAGCACCCAGAGGGGCTCTAAGGGGACAGATACGCAGTATTTT

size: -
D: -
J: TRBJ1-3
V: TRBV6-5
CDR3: CASSKRYSGNTIYF
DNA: TGTGCCAGCAGTAAGCGCTACTCTGGAAACACCATATATTTT

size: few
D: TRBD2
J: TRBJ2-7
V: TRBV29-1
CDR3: CSVRRTSGTIEQYF
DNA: TGCAGCGTCCGGCGGACTAGCGGTACCATCGAGCAGTACTTC

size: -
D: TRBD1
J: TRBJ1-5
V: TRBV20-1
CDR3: CSARGTGGSNQPQHF
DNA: TGCAGTGCTAGGGGTACAGGGGGCAGCAATCAGCCCCAGCATTTT

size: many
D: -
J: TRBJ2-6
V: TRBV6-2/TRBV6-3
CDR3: CASSYQGLSGANVLTF
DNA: TGTGCCAGCAGTTACCAGGGATTGTCTGGGGCCAACGTCCTGACTTTC

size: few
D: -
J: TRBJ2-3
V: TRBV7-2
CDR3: CASSSRLIAVTDTQYF
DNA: TGTGCCAGCAGCTCTCGTCTGATAGCGGTCACAGATACGCAGTATTTT

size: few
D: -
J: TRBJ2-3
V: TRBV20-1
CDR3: CSAGYTDTQYF
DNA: TGCAGTGCTGGGTACACAGATACGCAGTATTTT

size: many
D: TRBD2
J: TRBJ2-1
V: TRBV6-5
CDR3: CASRSPTGSGRAVSSYNEQFF
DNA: TGTGCCAGCAGATCACCGACTGGTAGCGGGAGGGCCGTCAGCTCCTACAATGAGCAGTTCTTC

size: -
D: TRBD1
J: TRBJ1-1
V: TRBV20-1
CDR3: CSARGRGTGVEAFF
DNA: TGCAGTGCTAGAGGCAGGGGGACAGGCGTTGAAGCTTTCTTT

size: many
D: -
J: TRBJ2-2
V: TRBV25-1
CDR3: CASSEFVLGAGELFF
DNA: TGTGCCAGCAGTGAATTCGTCCTGGGCGCCGGGGAGCTGTTTTTT

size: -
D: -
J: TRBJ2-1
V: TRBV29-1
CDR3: CSVKQGMYNEQFF
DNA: TGCAGCGTCAAACAGGGAATGTACAATGAGCAGTTCTTC

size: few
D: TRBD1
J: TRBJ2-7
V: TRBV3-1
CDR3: CASSPRQGYHEQYF
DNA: TGTGCCAGCAGCCCCCGACAGGGGTACCACGAGCAGTACTTC

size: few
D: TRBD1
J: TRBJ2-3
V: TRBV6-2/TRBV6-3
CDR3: CASRQQGGHTDTQYF
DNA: TGTGCCAGCCGGCAACAGGGGGGCCACACAGATACGCAGTATTTT

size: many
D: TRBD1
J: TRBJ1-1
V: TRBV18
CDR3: CASSPTGGFRTEAFF
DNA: TGTGCCAGCTCACCGACAGGGGGTTTTAGGACTGAAGCTTTCTTT

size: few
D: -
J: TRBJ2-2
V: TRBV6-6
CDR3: CASRPWGIREDTGELFF
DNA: TGTGCCAGCAGACCGTGGGGGATCCGAGAGGACACCGGGGAGCTGTTTTTT

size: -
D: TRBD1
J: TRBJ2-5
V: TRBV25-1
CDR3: CASSEYSRTGETQYF
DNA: TGTGCCAGCAGTGAATATTCGAGGACAGGGGAGACCCAGTACTTC

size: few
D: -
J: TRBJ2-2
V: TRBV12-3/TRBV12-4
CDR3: CASIQGTGELFF
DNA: TGTGCCAGCATCCAGGGTACCGGGGAGCTGTTTTTT

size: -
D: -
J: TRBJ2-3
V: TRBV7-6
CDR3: CASSLGHPLRGADTQYF
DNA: TGTGCCAGCAGCTTAGGACATCCCCTACGAGGGGCCGATACGCAGTATTTT

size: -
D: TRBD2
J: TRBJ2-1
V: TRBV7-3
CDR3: CASSRGLAANNEQFF
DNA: TGTGCCAGCAGCCGGGGACTAGCGGCAAACAATGAGCAGTTCTTC

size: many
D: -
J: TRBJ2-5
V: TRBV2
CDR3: CASSGYYQETQYF
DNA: TGTGCCAGCAGTGGGTACTACCAAGAGACCCAGTACTTC

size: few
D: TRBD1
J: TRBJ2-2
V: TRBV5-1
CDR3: CASSSGQGAGELFF
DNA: TGCGCCAGCAGCTCGGGACAGGGTGCCGGGGAGCTGTTTTTT

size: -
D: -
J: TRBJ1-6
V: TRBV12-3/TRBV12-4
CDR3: CASSLDSDNSPLHF
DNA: TGTGCCAGCAGTTTGGACAGCGATAATTCACCCCTCCACTTT

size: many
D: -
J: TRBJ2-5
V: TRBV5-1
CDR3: CASSWGSGQETQYF
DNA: TGCGCCAGCAGCTGGGGGAGCGGCCAAGAGACCCAGTACTTC

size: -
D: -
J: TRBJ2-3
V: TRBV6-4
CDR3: CASSDSGGSTDTQYF
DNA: TGTGCCAGCAGTGACTCCGGCGGTAGCACAGATACGCAGTATTTT

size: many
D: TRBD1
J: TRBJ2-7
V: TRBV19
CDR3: CASGQGLFYEQYF
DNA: TGTGCCAGCGGACAGGGCCTCTTCTACGAGCAGTACTTC

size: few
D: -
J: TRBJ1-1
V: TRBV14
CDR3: CASSQEFPLGTEAFF
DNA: TGTGCCAGCAGCCAAGAGTTCCCGCTGGGGACTGAAGCTTTCTTT

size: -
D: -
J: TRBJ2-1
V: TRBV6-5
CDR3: CASSYIIGTGYNEQFF
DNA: TGTGCCAGCAGTTACATAATCGGGACGGGATACAATGAGCAGTTCTTC

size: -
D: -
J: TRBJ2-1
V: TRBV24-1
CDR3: CATSDPTVYNEQFF
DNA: TGTGCCACCAGTGATCCTACGGTATACAATGAGCAGTTCTTC

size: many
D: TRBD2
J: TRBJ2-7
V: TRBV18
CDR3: CASSPPSSGSYEQYF
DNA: TGTGCCAGCTCACCCCCCTCTAGCGGGAGTTACGAGCAGTACTTC

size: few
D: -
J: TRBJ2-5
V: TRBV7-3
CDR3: CASSPGRRDQETQYF
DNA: TGTGCCAGCAGCCCGGGAAGGCGAGACCAAGAGACCCAGTACTTC

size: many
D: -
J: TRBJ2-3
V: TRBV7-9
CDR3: CASSLGDTSTDTQYF
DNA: TGTGCCAGCAGCTTAGGGGACACAAGCACAGATACGCAGTATTTT

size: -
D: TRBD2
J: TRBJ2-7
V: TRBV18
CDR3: CASCLAGSTNGEQYF
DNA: TGTGCCAGCTGTTTAGCGGGAAGTACTAATGGCGAGCAGTACTTC

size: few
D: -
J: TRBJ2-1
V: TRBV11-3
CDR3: CASSLTHFNEQFF
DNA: TGTGCCAGCAGCTTAACGCACTTCAATGAGCAGTTCTTC